A single sample gave rise to the 21 T cell receptor beta chains below, sequenced in a study of regulatory T cells in long-lasting Graves disease. iRepertoire HTBI primers and Arm-PCR of CDR3 regions built TCR beta libraries. Via MiXCR, TCRdb re-called the multiplex PCR reads, giving one row per CDR3 protein. The sample has 300,000 to 400,000 distinct CDR3 sequences, over 15% seen once. The time point was: newly diagnosed GD, antithyroid drugs for less than 3 months. Researchers made the TCR library from RNA that was extracted from PBMCs. These records were also assigned to another study, of T cells in Graves' hyperthyroidism and ophthalmopathy.

This sample comprised peripheral blood mononuclear cells (PBMCs), obtained at new diagnosis, from a patient treated with antithyroid drugs. The receptors shown here come from a man in his forties or fifties with Graves disease.

This clonotype was detected many times. The V call is TRBV5-4, the J call TRBJ1-1, with 8 bases matching TRBD1. V shed 3 bases, J shed 6 bases, and the junction held 13 bases outside the gene matches. Germline V CDR1 and CDR2: SGHNT, YYREEE (reference sequence). CDR3 size: 16 residues. This chain's CDR3 is CASSSGGQGRRAEAFF. The CDR3 DNA reads TGTGCCAGCAGCTCCGGAGGACAGGGTCGAAGAGCTGAAGCTTTCTTT.

The V gene is TRBV2, the J gene TRBJ2-5; 9 bases align to TRBD2. This CDR3 spans 16 amino acids. CDR1 SNHLY and CDR2 FYNNEI come from the germline V gene. After removal of 3 bases from V and 5 bases from J, the junction contained 10 bases not matched to a gene. The CDR3 reads CASSDTSTSGSETQYF. The CDR3 DNA reads as TGTGCCAGCAGTGATACTTCGACTAGCGGTTCGGAGACCCAGTACTTC.

The table lists this clonotype with many counts. The V and J genes are TRBV6-1 and TRBJ2-5; no clear D gene. The CDR3 covers 14 residues. The V and J ends lost 6 bases and 5 bases respectively, with 16 bases between them. Germline values: CDR1 MNHNS, CDR2 SASEGT. DNA of the CDR3: TGTGCCAGCAGGCCGCCTAGGGCCGGGGAGACCCAGTACTTC. It is translated as CASRPPRAGETQYF.

This clonotype occurred many times. The V call is TRBV12-3 or TRBV12-4, the J call TRBJ2-3; D unresolved. V dropped 7 bases and J dropped 6 bases, with 11 bases sitting between them. The CDR3 covers 12 residues. The CDR3 loop is CASTPRRDTQYF. DNA of the CDR3: TGTGCCAGCACCCCCCGCCGGGATACGCAGTATTTT.

At least ten counts were recorded for this clonotype. The chain couples TRBV6-5 to TRBJ1-5; the D is unclear. Trimming pared 2 bases from V and 4 bases from J, leaving 18 bases between. This CDR3 comprises 17 residues. Per germline, CDR1 MNHEY and CDR2 SVGAGI. The CDR3 sequence is CASSYQIGSGSNQPQHF. The CDR3 coding sequence is TGTGCCAGCAGTTACCAGATCGGATCGGGGTCGAATCAGCCCCAGCATTTT.

A remark on this clonotype: One base separates it from a far larger clone, so it is likely a read error. In this CDR3 the conserved last residue, phenylalanine or tryptophan, is missing, so a read error is likely. The V call is TRBV18, the J call TRBJ2-1; no clear D. The J call may be faulty, since TRBJ2-5 better matches the DNA end. The CDR3 runs to 13 residues. Germline V gene sequence: CDR1 KGHSH, CDR2 LQKENI. CDR3 region: CASSPRQQETQYL. The CDR3 DNA sequence: TGTGCCAGCTCACCTAGGCAACAAGAGACCCAGTACCTC.

In this sample, this clonotype turned up many times. The CDR3 DNA follows: TGTGCCAGCAGTTCCCTCGGGACAGGGCCTTACGAGCAGTACTTC. Protein sequence: CASSSLGTGPYEQYF. This chain joins TRBV12-3 or TRBV12-4 and TRBJ2-7, with 9 bases fitting TRBD1. V was clipped by 4 bases and J by 4 bases; unmatched bases: 8. This CDR3 spans 15 amino acids.

The chain links TRBV6-1 to TRBJ1-3; 7 bases are a match to TRBD1. CDR1 is MNHNS and CDR2 is SASEGT in the germline V gene. CDR3 size: 17 residues. V gave up 6 bases and J gave up 0 bases; unmatched junction bases: 11. The CDR3 DNA reads TGTGCCAGCAGCCCTGGGACAGCCGCCATCTCTGGAAACACCATATATTTT. It translates to CASSPGTAAISGNTIYF.

This clonotype was seen ten or more times. The V call is TRBV7-2, the J call TRBJ2-3, with 10 bases that match TRBD2. The CDR3 totals 18 residues. CDR1 SGHTA and CDR2 FQGNSA come from the germline V gene. With V trimmed by 2 bases and J by 0 bases, 8 bases remained unmatched. The CDR3 loop is CASSLRSGGTSSTDTQYF. CDR3 coding DNA: TGTGCCAGCAGCTTACGTAGCGGGGGGACTTCTAGCACAGATACGCAGTATTTT.

In its sample, this clonotype was seen many times. V gene TRBV5-5 combines with J gene TRBJ1-1, with D possibly TRBD1 on 5 matching bases. Germline CDR1 reads SGHKS; CDR2 reads YYEKEE (reference sequence). V lost 0 bases to trimming and J lost 11 bases, with 11 bases between them. CDR3 length equals 12 residues. The CDR3 region has the DNA TGTGCCAGCAGCTTGGACGCGGGACGGGCTTTCTTT. This sequence encodes CASSLDAGRAFF.

The chain carries TRBV10-3 and TRBJ2-6, with D possibly being TRBD1 (5 bases). V was clipped by 6 bases and J by 2 bases, with 14 bases between them. The CDR3 consists of 16 residues. CDR1 and CDR2 (germline): ENHRY, SYGVKD. The CDR3 nucleotides read TGTGCCATCAGCAGGTCAGGGATCACTGGGGCCAACGTCCTGACTTTC. Protein sequence: CAISRSGITGANVLTF.

This clonotype came up many times. The V gene is TRBV20-1, the J gene TRBJ2-1, with TRBD2 matching 11 bases. There are 16 residues in the CDR3. Unmatched junction bases numbered 14, after V lost 3 bases and J lost 10 bases. Per the germline V gene, CDR1 is DFQATT and CDR2 is SNEGSKA (reference sequence). The CDR3 protein is CSARGRLAGGRGEQFF. The CDR3 DNA reads TGCAGTGCTAGGGGGCGGCTAGCGGGGGGTCGAGGGGAGCAGTTCTTC.

This clonotype came up a few times. The V gene is TRBV20-1, the J gene TRBJ1-1, with TRBD1 as a possible D gene (5 bases). This CDR3 region has 15 residues. Germline-derived CDR1 and CDR2 are DFQATT and SNEGSKA (reference sequence). The CDR3 nucleotides read TGCAGAGCCCCGACCGGGGGGGGTGAGAACACTGAAGCTTTCTTT. Amino acids: CRAPTGGGENTEAFF.

This clonotype appeared many times. The chain joins TRBV5-5 to TRBJ1-1, with unresolved D. CDR1 is SGHKS and CDR2 is YYEKEE in the germline V gene (reference sequence). V lost 0 bases, J lost 4 bases, and 7 bases lay in between. This CDR3 region has 13 residues. Here the CDR3 DNA reads TGTGCCAGCAGCTTGGGGGTGAGCACTGAAGCTTTCTTT. Translation gives CASSLGVSTEAFF.

There are many counts of this clonotype. V usage is TRBV28 and J usage is TRBJ2-5; 13 bases align to TRBD2. Trimming took 6 bases from V and 5 from J; bases not matched to a gene: 9. The CDR3 loop spans 16 amino acids. Germline loops: CDR1 MDHEN, CDR2 SYDVKM. In nucleotides, the CDR3 is TGTGCCAGCAGCGGAAGGGGACTAGCGGGGATTGAGACCCAGTACTTC. This translates into CASSGRGLAGIETQYF.

The genes are TRBV7-9 and TRBJ2-7; D is ambiguous. Trimming pared 2 bases from V and 2 bases from J, leaving 10 bases between. In germline, CDR1 is SEHNR, CDR2 FQNEAQ (reference sequence). The CDR3 totals 14 residues. The CDR3 nucleotides read TGTGCCAGCAGCTTACTCTCGGGCCCCTACGAGCAGTACTTC. Its protein is CASSLLSGPYEQYF.

This clonotype came up many times. The chain has TRBV7-3 and TRBJ2-3; 9 bases map to TRBD2. Germline values: CDR1 SGHTA, CDR2 FQGTGA. The J segment lost 4 bases and the V segment lost 6 bases, leaving 8 bases of the junction unmatched. The CDR3 covers 15 residues. The CDR3 DNA reads as TGTGCCAGCAGTTTCGCGGGGGGGCGTGCAGATACGCAGTATTTT. It specifies CASSFAGGRADTQYF.

In this sample, this clonotype turned up many times. A junction end diverges from the germline sequence, so it may reflect a read error. The chain links TRBV2 to TRBJ1-2; D call uncertain. In germline, CDR1 is SNHLY, CDR2 FYNNEI. The CDR3 contains 11 residues. This CDR3 is CASTEIYGYTF. In DNA form, the CDR3 reads TGTGCCAGCACTGAAATTTATGGCTACACCTTC.

This clonotype has a count of ten or more. The gene calls are TRBV19 and TRBJ2-7; 11 bases agree with TRBD1. This CDR3 has 15 amino acids. The germline V gene has CDR1 LNHDA and CDR2 SQIVND (reference sequence). The junction had 5 bases not matched to a gene; V was cut back by 7 bases and J by 0 bases. CDR3 region: CASTPGQGVSYEQYF. Written as DNA, the CDR3 is TGTGCCAGTACCCCGGGACAGGGGGTCTCCTACGAGCAGTACTTC.

The sample holds many counts of this clonotype. This rearrangement joins TRBV4-2 to TRBJ1-1, with D hard to call. V lost 0 bases and J lost 1, with 9 bases in between. The CDR3 loop spans 15 amino acids. Looked up from germline, CDR1 is LGHNA and CDR2 is YNFKEQ. In DNA form, the CDR3 reads TGTGCCAGCAGCCAAGATGGTAGGTCGAACACTGAAGCTTTCTTT. Its translation: CASSQDGRSNTEAFF.

This clonotype showed up just a few times. The rearrangement uses TRBV6-5 and TRBJ1-1; perhaps TRBD1 as D (6 bases). V was shortened by 0 bases and J by 11 bases, with 13 bases between the two germline ends. Germline values: CDR1 MNHEY, CDR2 SVGAGI. There are 13 residues in the CDR3. The CDR3 DNA follows: TGTGCCAGCAGTTACTCCCCGGGGGCCGTGGCTTTCTTT. Translated, it gives CASSYSPGAVAFF.